Presented here are 19 T cell receptor beta chains from one specimen sequenced in a study of T cell responses to AZD1222 COVID-19 vaccine. Generated by immunoSEQ multiplex PCR, the TCRdb table keeps only in-frame clones and is missing some. Altogether about 130,000 clones are present, about 91% being singletons, with the ten largest covering less than 2%. The material sequenced was peripheral blood, taken on day 0 of AZD1222 vaccination. Receptors were obtained from an adult in good health.

The chain uses TRBV11-2 and TRBJ1-6; D is unresolved. The germline V gene has CDR1 SGHAT and CDR2 FQNNGV. This CDR3 region has 16 residues. Trimming pared 4 bases from V and 3 bases from J, leaving 13 bases between. CDR3 nucleotides: TGTGCCAGCAGCTCGACCCCTGGATACTATAATTCACCCCTCCACTTT. The encoded protein is CASSSTPGYYNSPLHF.

The chain employs TRBV4-2 and TRBJ2-7, with 10 positions matching TRBD2. The CDR3 covers 15 residues. The V gene's germline CDR1 is LGHNA and CDR2 YNFKEQ. With V trimmed by 3 bases and J by 2 bases, 4 bases remained unmatched. The CDR3 loop is CASSHSGGSPYEQYF. CDR3 in DNA: TGTGCCAGCAGCCATAGCGGGGGGTCCCCCTACGAGCAGTACTTC.

The chain has TRBV29-1 and TRBJ2-3; D uncertain. This CDR3 has 13 residues. CDR1 is SQVTM, CDR2 ANQGSEA, per germline. The V and J ends lost 3 bases and 2 bases respectively, with 9 bases between them. The CDR3 DNA reads TGCAGCGTTGAGGCAGGATACACAGATACGCAGTATTTT. This codes for CSVEAGYTDTQYF.

The chain couples TRBV5-1 to TRBJ2-1; 7 nucleotides align to TRBD1. V was pared by 0 bases and J by 4 bases, with 4 bases of the junction left unmatched. This CDR3 spans 15 amino acids. The V gene's germline CDR1 is SGHRS and CDR2 YFSETQ. The CDR3 DNA reads as TGCGCCAGCAGCTTGGCAGGGGGTGGGTACAATGAGCAGTTCTTC. Its protein product is CASSLAGGGYNEQFF.

This clone was counted only a few times. The rearrangement uses TRBV4-1 and TRBJ2-2; no clear D gene. Germline CDR1 reads MGHRA; CDR2 reads YSYEKL. The germline V and J ends were trimmed by 3 bases and 3 bases, with 11 bases remaining between them. There are 15 residues in the CDR3. This CDR3 is CASSQISLDTGELFF. The CDR3 nucleotides are TGCGCCAGCAGCCAGATCTCCCTTGACACCGGGGAGCTGTTTTTT.

The chain is built from TRBV25-1 and TRBJ1-4, with D tentatively TRBD1 (6 bases). V shed 6 bases and J shed 10 bases, with 30 bases lying between them. CDR1 and CDR2 (germline): MGHDK, SYGVNS. This CDR3 has 18 residues. The CDR3, as DNA: TGTGCCAGCAGCGCCGGCCCGTTGACGACAGGAAAACGGAGAAAACTGTTTTTT. It translates to CASSAGPLTTGKRRKLFF.

The CDR3 bases are TGTGCCAGCTCACCACCGATCTATAGGGCCACTGAAGCTTTCTTT. Encoded protein: CASSPPIYRATEAFF. The chain carries TRBV18 and TRBJ1-1; D gene ambiguous. This CDR3 is built from 15 residues. V was clipped by 0 bases and J by 4 bases, with 12 bases between them. The germline CDR1 and CDR2 sequences are KGHSH and LQKENI.

This clone was observed once. The chain is built from TRBV4-3 and TRBJ2-1; 15 bases fit TRBD2. This CDR3 spans 19 amino acids. CDR1 and CDR2 (germline): LGHNA, YSLEER. After removal of 0 bases from V and 9 bases from J, the junction contained 12 bases not matched to a gene. The chain's CDR3 is CASSQDPQWTSGGVVEQFF. For the CDR3, the DNA is TGCGCCAGCAGCCAAGACCCACAATGGACTAGCGGGGGGGTGGTTGAGCAGTTCTTC.

This chain uses TRBV6-2 or TRBV6-3 with TRBJ2-6, with 9 bases aligning to TRBD1. The CDR3 extends over 17 amino acids. V gave up 2 bases and J gave up 2 bases; unmatched junction bases: 4. The V gene's germline CDR1 is MNHEY and CDR2 SVGEGT. Here the CDR3 DNA reads TGTGCCAGCAGTTACGGGACAGGGATCACTGGGGCCAACGTCCTGACTTTC. Translated, it gives CASSYGTGITGANVLTF.

This chain uses TRBV19 with TRBJ1-3, with unresolved D. V was clipped by 8 bases and J by 7 bases, with 15 bases between them. The CDR3 sequence is 13 residues long. CDR1 LNHDA and CDR2 SQIVND come from the germline V gene (reference sequence). CDR3 in DNA: TGTGCCAGTGCCCCCTCGGGAGGGAACACCATATATTTT. The encoded protein is CASAPSGGNTIYF.

V gene TRBV3-1 (or the pseudogene TRBV3-2) combines with J gene TRBJ2-1; 9 bases fit TRBD2. In germline, CDR1 is LGHDT, CDR2 YNNKEL (reference sequence). The CDR3 consists of 14 residues. The V gene end was trimmed by 8 bases and the J gene end by 4 bases; junction bases not matched to a gene: 6. The CDR3 reads CASQRGGAYNEQFF. The CDR3, as DNA: TGTGCCAGCCAGCGCGGGGGGGCGTACAATGAGCAGTTCTTC.

The chain employs TRBV7-9 and TRBJ1-5; 10 positions match TRBD1. Per the germline V gene, CDR1 is SEHNR and CDR2 is FQNEAQ (reference sequence). The trim removed 1 base at V and 6 bases at J, leaving 6 bases unmatched. The CDR3 is 16 amino acids. CDR3 protein: CASSLETGGAGQPQHF. The CDR3 DNA reads TGTGCCAGCAGCTTAGAGACAGGGGGCGCGGGTCAGCCCCAGCATTTT.

The J gene is TRBJ2-2, the V gene TRBV24-1, with D possibly TRBD1 on 6 matching bases. This CDR3 comprises 15 residues. CDR1 KGHDR and CDR2 SFDVKD come from the germline V gene. Trimming pared 3 bases from V and 7 bases from J, leaving 14 bases between. In DNA form, the CDR3 reads TGTGCCACCAGTGATAGAACAGGGTTCGGCGGGGAGCTGTTTTTT. As protein: CATSDRTGFGGELFF.

As DNA, the CDR3 is TGCGCCAGCAGCCAAGGACGGGACAGGGGTTACGAGCAGTACTTC. This gives the protein CASSQGRDRGYEQYF. The rearrangement uses TRBV4-3 and TRBJ2-7, with 10 bases aligning to TRBD1. Looked up from germline, CDR1 is LGHNA and CDR2 is YSLEER. The CDR3 spans 15 residues. V was pared by 1 base and J by 4 bases, with 4 bases of the junction left unmatched.

V and J are TRBV29-1 and TRBJ2-5; maybe TRBD1 (6 bases). The V end lost 7 bases, the J end lost 9 bases, and 18 bases lay between the germline ends. The CDR3 length is 12 residues. The germline CDR1 and CDR2 sequences are SQVTM and ANQGSEA. The CDR3 nucleotides read TGCAGCGGTTCGTGGGGGCCCAGGGCCCAGTACTTC. Translation: CSGSWGPRAQYF.

This clone was seen only a few times. The chain joins TRBV7-8 to TRBJ1-3; D uncertain. With 1 base removed from V and 0 bases from J, the gap between germline ends came to 4 bases. Germline V gene lookup returns CDR1 SGHVS and CDR2 FQNEAQ. This CDR3 spans 14 amino acids. CDR3 protein: CASSLVRSGNTIYF. Written as DNA, the CDR3 is TGTGCCAGCAGCTTAGTGCGCTCTGGAAACACCATATATTTT.

This clone was picked up one time. V is TRBV15 and J is TRBJ1-1; the D is unclear. Germline V CDR1 and CDR2: LNHNV, YYDKDF (reference sequence). The CDR3 runs to 18 residues. The V end was cut by 0 bases, the J end by 3 bases, with 20 bases between. The CDR3: CATSRDAPLFGRDTEAFF. The CDR3 nucleotides are TGTGCCACCAGCAGAGATGCCCCGCTCTTTGGACGGGACACTGAAGCTTTCTTT.

This clone was counted between two and nine times. This chain joins TRBV27 and TRBJ2-7; possibly TRBD1 for D (5 bases). V was shortened by 8 bases and J by 0 bases, with 17 bases between the two germline ends. Germline-derived CDR1 and CDR2 are MNHEY and SMNVEV (reference sequence). CDR3 size: 15 residues. This CDR3 reads CASQYAQGTSYEQYF. The CDR3 DNA sequence: TGTGCCAGCCAATACGCTCAGGGCACCTCCTACGAGCAGTACTTC.

This clone was found once. CDR3 sequence: CASSLGLAGGQTLNEQFF. The DNA of the CDR3 is TGTGCCAGCAGCTTGGGACTAGCGGGGGGCCAAACACTGAATGAGCAGTTCTTC. The chain is built from TRBV7-9 and TRBJ2-1; 15 bases are a match to TRBD2. The junction had 10 bases not matched to a gene; V was cut back by 3 bases and J by 7 bases. This CDR3 has 18 amino acids. Germline loops: CDR1 SEHNR, CDR2 FQNEAQ (reference sequence). Using reference TRBV7-9 and TRBJ2-1 for the parts outside the CDR3, the full variable domain is DTGVSQNPRHKITKRGQNVTFRCDPISEHNRLYWYRQTLGQGPEFLTYFQNEAQLEKSRLLSDRFSAERPKGSFSTLEIQRTEQGDSAMYLCASSLGLAGGQTLNEQFFGPGTRLTVL.